This TCR beta chain was captured by sequencing in a study of OX40 agonist ivuxolimab in advanced cancers. Background on the study: Patients received ivuxolimab, an agonistic anti-OX40 (CD134) antibody. Overall study findings and caveats: In the expanded peripheral T cells, antigen specificity was never determined. Expanded clones belonging to CD8+ T cells outnumbered, on average, those of CD4+.

At baseline, cycle 4 day 1, and cycle 7 day 1, blood was sampled. With respect to this clone: The antigen is undetermined.

The CDR3 totals 15 residues. The V and J ends lost 2 bases and 4 bases, in that order; junction bases with no gene match: 7. CDR1 and CDR2 from the germline V gene are SGHTA and FQGNSA. Measured with immunoSEQ multiplex PCR; TCRdb has only the in-frame clones, and not every one. In the table there are about 82,000 clones, more than 85% of which are singletons. The origin of this receptor is an adult with an advanced solid tumor such as melanoma, head and neck, liver or kidney cancer. This sample comprised CD4+ or CD8+ T cells sorted from blood, obtained in a trial of the OX40 agonist ivuxolimab. The chain uses TRBV7-2 and TRBJ2-7, with 8 positions matching TRBD1. The DNA of the CDR3 is TGTGCCAGCAGCTTATCAGGGACAGGTCTGTACGAGCAGTACTTC. Its translation: CASSLSGTGLYEQYF.